Presented here are 11 T cell receptor beta chains from one specimen sequenced in a study of T-cell reconstitution after alpha-beta-depleted transplantation in children. Unique molecular identifiers were used in preparing the TCRbeta library. TCRdb reanalysed the PCR reads using MiXCR and keeps one entry per CDR3 protein. This repertoire shows 500,000 to 600,000 distinct CDR3 sequences, approximately 20% found once; its top ten account for less than 4%. The material sequenced was PBMCs from the stem cell graft donor, taken from the stem cell graft. The receptors originated from a human donor who donated a stem cell graft to a child with acute lymphoblastic leukemia.

The chain employs TRBV2 and TRBJ2-5; 12 bases map to TRBD2. V shed 2 bases and J 5 bases; nucleotides not matched to a gene: 3. The CDR3 has 15 residues. Germline lookup yields CDR1 SNHLY and CDR2 FYNNEI. CDR3 DNA: TGTGCCAGCAGTGAACGCCTAGCGGGAGGGGAGACCCAGTACTTC. Translated: CASSERLAGGETQYF.

V usage is TRBV29-1 and J usage is TRBJ2-5; 7 nucleotides align to TRBD1. CDR3 length: 16 residues. Looked up from germline, CDR1 is SQVTM and CDR2 is ANQGSEA. J lost 5 bases, V lost 4 bases, and 16 bases had no gene match. CDR3 nucleotide sequence: TGCAGCGTTGTCCAGGGCTGGGGACAGAGATTGGAGACCCAGTACTTC. Protein sequence: CSVVQGWGQRLETQYF. Together with reference TRBV29-1 and TRBJ2-5, the CDR3 gives the full variable domain: SAVISQKPSRDICQRGTSLTIQCQVDSQVTMMFWYRQQPGQSLTLIATANQGSEATYESGFVIDKFPISRPNLTFSTLTVSNMSPEDSSIYLCSVVQGWGQRLETQYFGPGTRLLVL.

The chain links TRBV27 to TRBJ1-1; D remains unclear. CDR1 MNHEY and CDR2 SMNVEV come from the germline V gene (reference sequence). Trimming took 3 bases from V and 0 from J, leaving 8 bases between them. The CDR3 consists of 14 residues. CDR3 in DNA: TGTGCCAGCAGTTTTCATCGGGTGAACACTGAAGCTTTCTTT. This gives the protein CASSFHRVNTEAFF.

This clonotype has only a few counts. The chain recombines TRBV10-2 with TRBJ2-1; D not resolved. Trimming took 5 bases from V and 5 from J, leaving 7 bases between them. Germline CDR1 and CDR2: WSHSY and SAAADI. The CDR3 length is 12 residues. The CDR3 DNA reads as TGCGCCAGCAGTACTTATAACAATGAGCAGTTCTTC. Amino acid sequence: CASSTYNNEQFF.

The rearrangement uses TRBV6-1 and TRBJ2-5; D might be TRBD1 (6 bases). Trimming cost V 7 bases and J 1 base, with 16 bases left between them. The germline V gene has CDR1 MNHNS and CDR2 SASEGT. This CDR3 has 15 residues. The CDR3: CASTSGDPVQETQYF. The CDR3 nucleotides are TGTGCCAGCACCTCAGGGGACCCGGTCCAAGAGACCCAGTACTTC.

This clonotype has a count of ten or more. Here the CDR3 reads CASSPTGDNQPQHF. In DNA form, the CDR3 reads TGTGCCAGCAGCCCGACAGGGGATAATCAGCCCCAGCATTTT. V usage is TRBV6-1 and J usage is TRBJ1-5; TRBD1 matches 8 bases. V shed 6 bases, J shed 4 bases, and the junction held 5 bases outside the gene matches. Germline assignment: CDR1 MNHNS and CDR2 SASEGT. The CDR3 is 14 residues long.

In its sample, this clonotype was seen a few times. V is TRBV29-1 and J is TRBJ2-2; perhaps TRBD1 as D (5 bases). Germline CDR1 is SQVTM and CDR2 is ANQGSEA. The CDR3 loop spans 14 amino acids. The ends were cut back, 5 bases at V and 4 bases at J, with 14 bases in the middle. DNA for the CDR3: TGCAGCGTTCTTGCAGGGAAAGGCACCGGGGAGCTGTTTTTT. It yields the protein CSVLAGKGTGELFF.

The V and J genes are TRBV30 and TRBJ1-4; D remains ambiguous. CDR1 and CDR2 from the germline V gene are GTSNPN and SVGIG (reference sequence). This CDR3 is 13 amino acids long. V shed 0 bases and J shed 8 bases, with 10 bases lying between them. Written as DNA, the CDR3 is TGTGCCTGGAGTGTACTTTCGGTCGAAAAACTGTTTTTT. Its protein is CAWSVLSVEKLFF. Full variable domain (remainder filled in from reference TRBV30 and TRBJ1-4): SQTIHQWPATLVQPVGSPLSLECTVEGTSNPNLYWYRQAAGRGLQLLFYSVGIGQISSEVPQNLSASRPQDRQFILSSKKLLLSDSGFYLCAWSVLSVEKLFFGSGTQLSVL.

This chain's CDR3 is CASSSGWDSRAYEQYF. CDR3 nucleotide sequence: TGTGCCAGCAGCTCCGGTTGGGACAGCCGAGCCTACGAGCAGTACTTC. The V gene is TRBV5-6, the J gene TRBJ2-7; 7 nucleotides align to TRBD1. CDR3 size: 16 residues. The junction had 11 bases not matched to a gene; V was cut back by 3 bases and J by 2 bases. From germline, CDR1 is SGHDT and CDR2 YYEEEE.

This clonotype was seen a handful of times. The J gene is TRBJ1-2, the V gene TRBV12-3 or TRBV12-4; unclear D gene. The CDR3 covers 15 residues. V lost 2 bases and J 0 bases, leaving 10 bases between the germline ends. For the CDR3, the DNA is TGTGCCAGCAGTTTAAAAGGGTCAGCTAACTATGGCTACACCTTC. Translating gives CASSLKGSANYGYTF.

Only a few counts were recorded for this clonotype. V gene TRBV27 combines with J gene TRBJ1-2; D unclear. V was trimmed by 0 bases and J by 8 bases, leaving 16 bases between them. The germline CDR1 and CDR2 sequences are MNHEY and SMNVEV (reference sequence). The CDR3 is made up of 15 amino acids. CDR3 protein: CASSLSPLLPGGYTF. The CDR3 DNA follows: TGTGCCAGCAGTTTATCGCCCCTTCTCCCTGGAGGCTACACCTTC.